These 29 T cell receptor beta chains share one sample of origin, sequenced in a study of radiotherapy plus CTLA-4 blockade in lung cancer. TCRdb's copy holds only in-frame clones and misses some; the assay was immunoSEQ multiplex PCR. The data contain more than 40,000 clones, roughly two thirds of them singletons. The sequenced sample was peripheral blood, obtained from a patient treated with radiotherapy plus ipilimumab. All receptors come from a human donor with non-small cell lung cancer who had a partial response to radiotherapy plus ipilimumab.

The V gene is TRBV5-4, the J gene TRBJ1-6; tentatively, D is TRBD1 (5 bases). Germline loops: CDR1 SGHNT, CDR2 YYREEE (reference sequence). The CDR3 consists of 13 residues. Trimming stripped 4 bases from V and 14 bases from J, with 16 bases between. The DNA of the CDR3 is TGTGCCAGCAGCCGGGGACTCCCAGAAGCCCTCCACTTT. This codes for CASSRGLPEALHF.

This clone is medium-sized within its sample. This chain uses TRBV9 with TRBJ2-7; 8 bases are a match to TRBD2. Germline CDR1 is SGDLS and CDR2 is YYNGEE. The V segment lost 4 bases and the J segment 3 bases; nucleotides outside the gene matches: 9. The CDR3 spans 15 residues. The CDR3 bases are TGTGCCAGCAGCCTACTTGGCGGGGGGAGCTACGAGCAGTACTTC. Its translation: CASSLLGGGSYEQYF.

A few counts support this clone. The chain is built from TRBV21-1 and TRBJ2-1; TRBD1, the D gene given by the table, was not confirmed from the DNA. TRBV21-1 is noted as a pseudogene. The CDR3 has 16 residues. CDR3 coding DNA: TGTGCCAGGAGGCTTTACGGGACAGGCACATACAATGAGCAGTTCTTC. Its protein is CARRLYGTGTYNEQFF.

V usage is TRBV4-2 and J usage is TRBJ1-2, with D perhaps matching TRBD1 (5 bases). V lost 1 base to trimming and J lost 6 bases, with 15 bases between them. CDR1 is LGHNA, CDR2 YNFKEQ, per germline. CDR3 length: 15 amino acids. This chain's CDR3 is CASSQGLAGIHGYTF. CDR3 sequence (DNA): TGTGCCAGCAGCCAAGGATTGGCAGGGATCCATGGCTACACCTTC.

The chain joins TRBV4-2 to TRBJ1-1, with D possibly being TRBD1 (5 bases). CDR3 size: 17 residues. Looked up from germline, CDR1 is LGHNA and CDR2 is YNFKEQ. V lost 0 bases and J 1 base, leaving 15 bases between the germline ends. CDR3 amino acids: CASSQDWQGGGNTEAFF. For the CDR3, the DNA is TGTGCCAGCAGCCAAGATTGGCAGGGCGGGGGGAACACTGAAGCTTTCTTT.

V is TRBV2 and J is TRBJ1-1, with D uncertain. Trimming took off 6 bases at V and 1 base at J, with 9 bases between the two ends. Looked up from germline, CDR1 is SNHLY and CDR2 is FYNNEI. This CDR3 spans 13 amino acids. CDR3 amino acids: CASRTSWNTEAFF. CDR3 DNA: TGTGCCAGCAGAACCAGTTGGAACACTGAAGCTTTCTTT.

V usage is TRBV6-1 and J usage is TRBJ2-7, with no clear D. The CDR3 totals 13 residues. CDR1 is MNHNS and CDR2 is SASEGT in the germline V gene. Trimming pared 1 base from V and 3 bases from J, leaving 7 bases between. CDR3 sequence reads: CASSEGPFYEQYF. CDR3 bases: TGTGCCAGCAGTGAAGGTCCTTTCTACGAGCAGTACTTC.

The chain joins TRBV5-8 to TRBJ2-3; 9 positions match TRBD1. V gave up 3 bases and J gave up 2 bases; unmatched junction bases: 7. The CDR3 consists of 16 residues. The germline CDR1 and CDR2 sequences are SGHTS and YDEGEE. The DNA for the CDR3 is TGTGCCAGCAGCTCCGGGACAGGGTCTCTCACAGATACGCAGTATTTT. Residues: CASSSGTGSLTDTQYF. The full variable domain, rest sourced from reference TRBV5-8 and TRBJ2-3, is EAGVTQSPTHLIKTRGQQATLRCSPISGHTSVYWYQQALGLGLQFLLWYDEGEERNRGNFPPRFSGRQFPNYSSELNVNALELEDSALYLCASSSGTGSLTDTQYFGPGTRLTVL.

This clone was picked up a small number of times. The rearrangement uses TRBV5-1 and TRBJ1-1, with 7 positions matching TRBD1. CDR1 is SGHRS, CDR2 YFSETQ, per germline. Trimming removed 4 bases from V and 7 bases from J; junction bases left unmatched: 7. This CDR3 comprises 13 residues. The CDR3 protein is CASSLGQRNEAFF. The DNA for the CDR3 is TGCGCCAGCAGCCTGGGACAGAGGAATGAAGCTTTCTTT.

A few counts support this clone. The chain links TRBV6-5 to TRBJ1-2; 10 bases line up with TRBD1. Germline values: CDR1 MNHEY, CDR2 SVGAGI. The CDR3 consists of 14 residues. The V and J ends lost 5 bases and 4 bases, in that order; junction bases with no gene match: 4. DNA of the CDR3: TGTGCCAGCAGTCGGGACAGGGGAGGCTATGGCTACACCTTC. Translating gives CASSRDRGGYGYTF.

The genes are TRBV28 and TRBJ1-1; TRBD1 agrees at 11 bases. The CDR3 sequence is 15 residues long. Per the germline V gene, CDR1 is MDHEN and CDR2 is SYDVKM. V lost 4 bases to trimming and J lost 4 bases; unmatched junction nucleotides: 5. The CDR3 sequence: CASSSAGTGGTEAFF. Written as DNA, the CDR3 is TGTGCCAGCAGTTCGGCCGGGACAGGGGGCACTGAAGCTTTCTTT. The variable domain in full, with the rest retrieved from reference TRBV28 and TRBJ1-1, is DVKVTQSSRYLVKRTGEKVFLECVQDMDHENMFWYRQDPGLGLRLIYFSYDVKMKEKGDIPEGYSVSREKKERFSLILESASTNQTSMYLCASSSAGTGGTEAFFGQGTRLTVV.

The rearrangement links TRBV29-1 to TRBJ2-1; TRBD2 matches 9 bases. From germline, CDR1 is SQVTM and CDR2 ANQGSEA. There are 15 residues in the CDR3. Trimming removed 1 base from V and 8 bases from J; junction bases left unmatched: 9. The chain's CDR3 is CSVEGKEIAGDEQFF. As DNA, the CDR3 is TGCAGCGTTGAAGGGAAGGAAATAGCGGGAGATGAGCAGTTCTTC.

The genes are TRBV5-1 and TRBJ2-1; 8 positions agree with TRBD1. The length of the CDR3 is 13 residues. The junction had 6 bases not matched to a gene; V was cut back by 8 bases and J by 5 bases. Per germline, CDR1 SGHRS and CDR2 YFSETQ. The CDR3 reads CASRTGPNNEQFF. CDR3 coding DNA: TGCGCCAGTAGGACAGGGCCTAACAATGAGCAGTTCTTC.

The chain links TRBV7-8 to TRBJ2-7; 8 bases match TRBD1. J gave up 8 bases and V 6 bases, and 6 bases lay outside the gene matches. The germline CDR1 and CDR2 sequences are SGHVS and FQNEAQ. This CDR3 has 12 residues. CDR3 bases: TGTGCCAGCAGGACACAGGGGGACAAGCAGTACTTC. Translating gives CASRTQGDKQYF. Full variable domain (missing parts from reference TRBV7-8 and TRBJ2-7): GAGVSQSPRYKVAKRGQDVALRCDPISGHVSLFWYQQALGQGPEFLTYFQNEAQLDKSGLPSDRFFAERPEGSVSTLKIQRTQQEDSAVYLCASRTQGDKQYFGPGTRLTVT.

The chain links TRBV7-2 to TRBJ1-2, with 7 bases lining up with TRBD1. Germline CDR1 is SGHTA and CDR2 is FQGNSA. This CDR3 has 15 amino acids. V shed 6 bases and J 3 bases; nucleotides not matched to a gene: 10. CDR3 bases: TGTGCCAGCAGTCATAGACAGGGTTATGACTATGGCTACACCTTC. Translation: CASSHRQGYDYGYTF.

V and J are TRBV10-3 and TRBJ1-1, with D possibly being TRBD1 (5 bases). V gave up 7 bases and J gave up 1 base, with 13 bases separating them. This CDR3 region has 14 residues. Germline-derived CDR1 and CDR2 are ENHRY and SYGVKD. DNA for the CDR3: TGTGCCATCACCAGGGACTTCCGGAACACTGAAGCTTTCTTT. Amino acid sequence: CAITRDFRNTEAFF.

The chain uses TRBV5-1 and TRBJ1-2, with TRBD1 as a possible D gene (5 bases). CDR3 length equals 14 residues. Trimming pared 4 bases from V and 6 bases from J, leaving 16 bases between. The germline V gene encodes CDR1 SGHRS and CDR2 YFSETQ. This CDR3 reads CASSPRGEVDGYTF. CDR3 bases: TGCGCCAGCAGCCCGAGAGGGGAGGTTGATGGCTACACCTTC.

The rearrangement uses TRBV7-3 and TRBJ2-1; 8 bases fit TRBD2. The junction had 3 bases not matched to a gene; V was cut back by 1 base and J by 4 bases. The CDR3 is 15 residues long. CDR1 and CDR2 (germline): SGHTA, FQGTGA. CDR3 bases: TGTGCCAGCAGCTTAATCGGGAGGGAGTACAATGAGCAGTTCTTC. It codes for CASSLIGREYNEQFF.

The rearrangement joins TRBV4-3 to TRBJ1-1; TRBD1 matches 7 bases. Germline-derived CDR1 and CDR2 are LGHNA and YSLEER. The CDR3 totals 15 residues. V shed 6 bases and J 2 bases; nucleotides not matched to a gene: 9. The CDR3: CASSRYGTENTEAFF. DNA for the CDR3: TGCGCCAGCAGTCGTTACGGGACAGAAAACACTGAAGCTTTCTTT.

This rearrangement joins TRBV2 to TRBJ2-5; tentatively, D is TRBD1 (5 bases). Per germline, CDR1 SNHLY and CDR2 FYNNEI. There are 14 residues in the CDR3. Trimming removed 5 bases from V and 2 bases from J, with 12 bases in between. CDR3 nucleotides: TGTGCCAGCAGTTCCCAACAGGAACAAGAGACCCAGTACTTC. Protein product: CASSSQQEQETQYF.

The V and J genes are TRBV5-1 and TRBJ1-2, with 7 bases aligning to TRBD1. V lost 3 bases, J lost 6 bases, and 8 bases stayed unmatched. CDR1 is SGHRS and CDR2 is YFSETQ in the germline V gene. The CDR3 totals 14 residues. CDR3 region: CASSSPTGMDGYTF. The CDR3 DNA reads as TGCGCCAGCAGCTCTCCGACAGGGATGGATGGCTACACCTTC.

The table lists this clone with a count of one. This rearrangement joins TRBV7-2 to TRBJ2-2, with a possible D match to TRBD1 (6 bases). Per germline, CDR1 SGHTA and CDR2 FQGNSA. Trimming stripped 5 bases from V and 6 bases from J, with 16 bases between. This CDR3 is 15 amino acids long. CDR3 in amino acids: CASSLRGGRPGELFF. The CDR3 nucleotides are TGTGCCAGCAGCCTTCGAGGGGGAAGGCCCGGGGAGCTGTTTTTT.

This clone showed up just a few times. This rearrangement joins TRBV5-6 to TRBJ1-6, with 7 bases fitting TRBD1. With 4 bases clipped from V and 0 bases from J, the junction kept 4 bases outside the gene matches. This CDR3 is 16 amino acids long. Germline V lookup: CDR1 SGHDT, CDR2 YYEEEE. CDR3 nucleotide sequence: TGTGCCAGCAGCCCAGCAGGGGGCTCCTATAATTCACCCCTCCACTTT. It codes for CASSPAGGSYNSPLHF.

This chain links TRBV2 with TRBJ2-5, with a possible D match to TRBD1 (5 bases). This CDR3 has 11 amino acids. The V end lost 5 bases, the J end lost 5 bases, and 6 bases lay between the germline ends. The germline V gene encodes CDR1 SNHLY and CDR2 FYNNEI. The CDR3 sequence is CASSPGETQYF. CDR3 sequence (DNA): TGTGCCAGCAGTCCAGGGGAGACCCAGTACTTC.

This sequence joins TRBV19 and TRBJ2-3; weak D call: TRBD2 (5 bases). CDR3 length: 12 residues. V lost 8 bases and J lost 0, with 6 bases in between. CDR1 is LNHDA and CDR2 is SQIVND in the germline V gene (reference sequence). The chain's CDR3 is CASRGSTDTQYF. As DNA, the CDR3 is TGTGCCAGTCGCGGGAGCACAGATACGCAGTATTTT.

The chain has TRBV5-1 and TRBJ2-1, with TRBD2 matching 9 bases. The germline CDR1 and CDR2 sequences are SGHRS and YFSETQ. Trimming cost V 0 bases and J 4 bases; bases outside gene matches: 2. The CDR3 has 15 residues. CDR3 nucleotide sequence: TGCGCCAGCAGCTTGGAAGCGGGAGGATACAATGAGCAGTTCTTC. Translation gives CASSLEAGGYNEQFF.

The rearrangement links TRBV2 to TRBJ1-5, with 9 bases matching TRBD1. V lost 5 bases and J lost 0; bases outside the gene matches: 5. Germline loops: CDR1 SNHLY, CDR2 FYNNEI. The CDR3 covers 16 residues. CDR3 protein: CASSSGTGNSNQPQHF. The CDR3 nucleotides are TGTGCCAGCAGTTCCGGGACAGGGAATAGCAATCAGCCCCAGCATTTT. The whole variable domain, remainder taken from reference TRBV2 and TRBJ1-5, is EPEVTQTPSHQVTQMGQEVILRCVPISNHLYFYWYRQILGQKVEFLVSFYNNEISEKSEIFDDQFSVERPDGSNFTLKIRSTKLEDSAMYFCASSSGTGNSNQPQHFGDGTRLSIL.

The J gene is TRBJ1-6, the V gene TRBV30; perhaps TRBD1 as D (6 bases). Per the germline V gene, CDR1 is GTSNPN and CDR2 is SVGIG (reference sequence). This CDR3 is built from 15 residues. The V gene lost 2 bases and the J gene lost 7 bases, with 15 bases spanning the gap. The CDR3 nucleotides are TGTGCCTGGAGTTTTGGGGGGGCCGGGAATTCACCCCTCCACTTT. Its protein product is CAWSFGGAGNSPLHF.

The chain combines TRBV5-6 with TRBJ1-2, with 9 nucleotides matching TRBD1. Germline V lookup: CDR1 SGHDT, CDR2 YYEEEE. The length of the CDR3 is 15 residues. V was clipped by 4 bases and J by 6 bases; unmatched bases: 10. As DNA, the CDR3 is TGTGCCAGCAGCCCGGACAGGGGTCGACCCCATGGCTACACCTTC. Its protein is CASSPDRGRPHGYTF.